The entry that follows covers one T cell receptor (beta chain) sequence. No antigen is known for it. The data stem from a study of CD8 T cells in ankylosing spondylitis. Study conclusions and caveats: One TCR beta motif, made up of eight or nine highly homologous variants, appeared characteristic of ankylosing spondylitis blood. Disease-associated clones were reportedly significantly overrepresented in matched ankylosing spondylitis synovial fluid. Some of the motif variants had earlier been found in reactive arthritis patients' fluid and blood.

Quantitative 5'-RACE with molecular barcodes was used to make the TCR beta libraries. MiXCR was run by TCRdb on the 5' RACE reads, yielding one entry per CDR3 protein. The table lists nearly 25,000 distinct CDR3 sequences, 17% of them singletons. CDR1 is MGHDK, CDR2 SYGVNS, per germline. Trimming removed 6 bases from V and 0 bases from J; junction bases left unmatched: 7. The CDR3 length is 16 residues. This sequence was found in a male donor with ankylosing spondylitis or in good health (not recorded which). Sequencing was performed on blood. The chain uses TRBV25-1 and TRBJ2-2; 7 nucleotides agree with TRBD1. This chain's CDR3 is CASSDPGTANTGELFF. The CDR3 nucleotides read TGTGCCAGCAGCGACCCCGGGACAGCGAACACCGGGGAGCTGTTTTTT.